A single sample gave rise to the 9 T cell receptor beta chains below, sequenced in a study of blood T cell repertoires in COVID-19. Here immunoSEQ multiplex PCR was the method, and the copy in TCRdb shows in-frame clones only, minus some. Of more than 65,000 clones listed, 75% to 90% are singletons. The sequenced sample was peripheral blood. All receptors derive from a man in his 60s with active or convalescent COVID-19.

The CDR3 loop is CASSGHTLQASEAFF. The CDR3 DNA is TGTGCCAGCAGTGGACATACTCTTCAGGCCTCCGAAGCTTTCTTT. The rearrangement links TRBV2 to TRBJ1-1; D gene ambiguous. Per germline, CDR1 SNHLY and CDR2 FYNNEI. The V end lost 4 bases, the J end lost 8 bases, and 20 bases lay between the germline ends. The CDR3 length is 15 residues.

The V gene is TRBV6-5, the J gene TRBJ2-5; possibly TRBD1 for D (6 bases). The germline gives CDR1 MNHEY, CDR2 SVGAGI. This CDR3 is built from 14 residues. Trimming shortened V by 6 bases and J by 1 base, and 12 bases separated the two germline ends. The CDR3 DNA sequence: TGTGCCAGCAGGGACAGTAATACCCAAGAGACCCAGTACTTC. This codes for CASRDSNTQETQYF.

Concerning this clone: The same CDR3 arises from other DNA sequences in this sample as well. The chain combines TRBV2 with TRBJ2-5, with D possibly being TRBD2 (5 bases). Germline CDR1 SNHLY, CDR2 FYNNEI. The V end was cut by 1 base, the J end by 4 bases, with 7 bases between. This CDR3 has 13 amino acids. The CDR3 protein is CASSEGAGETQYF. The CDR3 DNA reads TGTGCCAGCAGTGAAGGGGCGGGAGAGACCCAGTACTTC.

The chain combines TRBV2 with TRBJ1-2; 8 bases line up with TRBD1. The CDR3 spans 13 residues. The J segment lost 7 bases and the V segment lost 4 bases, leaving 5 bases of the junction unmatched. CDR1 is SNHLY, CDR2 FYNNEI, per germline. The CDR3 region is CASSADREGGYTF. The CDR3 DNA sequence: TGTGCCAGCAGTGCGGACAGGGAGGGTGGCTACACCTTC.

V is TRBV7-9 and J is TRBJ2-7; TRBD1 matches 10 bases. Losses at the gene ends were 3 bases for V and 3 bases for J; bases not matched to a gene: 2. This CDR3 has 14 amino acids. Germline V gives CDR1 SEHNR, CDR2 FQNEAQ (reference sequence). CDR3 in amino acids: CASSFRTGGYEQYF. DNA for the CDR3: TGTGCCAGCAGCTTCCGGACAGGGGGCTACGAGCAGTACTTC. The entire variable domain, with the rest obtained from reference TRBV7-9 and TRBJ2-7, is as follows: DTGVSQNPRHKITKRGQNVTFRCDPISEHNRLYWYRQTLGQGPEFLTYFQNEAQLEKSRLLSDRFSAERPKGSFSTLEIQRTEQGDSAMYLCASSFRTGGYEQYFGPGTRLTVT.

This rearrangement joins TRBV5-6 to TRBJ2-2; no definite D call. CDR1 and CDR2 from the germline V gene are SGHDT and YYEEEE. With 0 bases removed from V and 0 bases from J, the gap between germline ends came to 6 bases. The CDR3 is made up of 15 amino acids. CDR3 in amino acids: CASSLGGTNTGELFF. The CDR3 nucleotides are TGTGCCAGCAGCTTGGGCGGAACGAACACCGGGGAGCTGTTTTTT.

For the CDR3, the DNA is TGTGCCAGTAGCCCCGCCCAGTTCTCCGAGCAGTACTTC. Translated: CASSPAQFSEQYF. V usage is TRBV19 and J usage is TRBJ2-7; D is uncertain. CDR3 length equals 13 residues. From germline, CDR1 is LNHDA and CDR2 SQIVND (reference sequence). V was cut by 6 bases and J by 6 bases, with 15 bases left in between.

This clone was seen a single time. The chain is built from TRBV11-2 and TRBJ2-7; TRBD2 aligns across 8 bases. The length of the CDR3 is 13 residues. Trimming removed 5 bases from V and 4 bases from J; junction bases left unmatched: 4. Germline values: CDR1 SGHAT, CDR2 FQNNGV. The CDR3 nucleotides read TGTGCCAGCAGCCCCATAGCGGGGTACGAGCAGTACTTC. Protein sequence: CASSPIAGYEQYF.

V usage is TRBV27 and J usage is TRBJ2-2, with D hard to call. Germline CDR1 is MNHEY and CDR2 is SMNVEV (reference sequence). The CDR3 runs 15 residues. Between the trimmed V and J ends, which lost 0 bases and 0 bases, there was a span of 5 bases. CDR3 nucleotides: TGTGCCAGCAGTTTATCGTCAGCGAACACCGGGGAGCTGTTTTTT. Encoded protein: CASSLSSANTGELFF.